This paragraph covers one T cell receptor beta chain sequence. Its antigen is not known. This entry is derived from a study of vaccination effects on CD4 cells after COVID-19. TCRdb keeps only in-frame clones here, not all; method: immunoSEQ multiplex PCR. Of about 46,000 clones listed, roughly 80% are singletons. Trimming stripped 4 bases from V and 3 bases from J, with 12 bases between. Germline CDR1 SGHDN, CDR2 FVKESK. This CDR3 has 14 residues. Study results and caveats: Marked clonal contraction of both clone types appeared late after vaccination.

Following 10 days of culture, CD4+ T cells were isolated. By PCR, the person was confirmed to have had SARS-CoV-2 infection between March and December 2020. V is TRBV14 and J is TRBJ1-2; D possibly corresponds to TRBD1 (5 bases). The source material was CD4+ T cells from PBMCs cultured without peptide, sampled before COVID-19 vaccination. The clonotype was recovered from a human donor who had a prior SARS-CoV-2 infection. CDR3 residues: CASSPGTRYYGYTF. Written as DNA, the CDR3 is TGTGCCAGCAGCCCCGGGACTAGATACTATGGCTACACCTTC.